This record concerns one T cell receptor beta chain sequence. The data are from a study of blood T cell repertoires in COVID-19. Background on the study: The United States, Italy and Spain provided the acute and convalescent COVID-19 samples.

As handled by the study authors: Scientists estimated how many nucleated cells there were by amplifying reference gene primers. Clones were sequenced by immunoSEQ multiplex PCR, and TCRdb holds only the in-frame ones, with some missing. The V and J calls and clone size are taken from that table; D and trimming were inferred from the DNA. The table has 200,000 to 250,000 clones, about 85% seen once; the top ten hold 10% to 15%. The trim removed 0 bases at V and 4 bases at J, leaving 3 bases unmatched. This CDR3 is built from 15 residues. CDR1 is SEHNR and CDR2 is FQNEAQ in the germline V gene (reference sequence).

The V and J genes are TRBV7-9 and TRBJ2-3; 8 positions agree with TRBD2. Sequenced material: peripheral blood. The receptor was derived from a woman under 30 who had recovered from COVID-19. The CDR3 DNA is TGTGCCAGCAGCTTAGCGACGGGAGGGCCAGATACGCAGTATTTT. The encoded protein is CASSLATGGPDTQYF.